A single TCR beta chain is shown here with its context. The antigen is undetermined. TCRdb keeps only in-frame clones here, not all; method: immunoSEQ multiplex PCR. This sample has about 74,000 clones, with 84% found just once. This entry comes from a study of OX40 agonist ivuxolimab in advanced cancers. As for the study in general: Ivuxolimab, which patients received intravenously every 2 weeks, was dosed at 0.01 to 10 mg/kg.

Study-level points and caveats: Expanded clones belonging to CD8+ T cells outnumbered, on average, those of CD4+. Certain nonresponders additionally had low normalized T-cell clonal expansion.

V was trimmed by 1 base and J by 8 bases, leaving 14 bases between them. The germline gives CDR1 LNHDA, CDR2 SQIVND (reference sequence). The CDR3 has 14 residues. The chain carries TRBV19 and TRBJ2-5, with D tentatively TRBD1 (5 bases). The sequence was obtained from an adult with an advanced solid tumor such as melanoma, head and neck, liver or kidney cancer. The sample here was CD4+ or CD8+ T cells sorted from blood, taken in a trial of the OX40 agonist ivuxolimab. The CDR3 reads CASSIGMGPRTQYF. CDR3 sequence (DNA): TGTGCCAGTAGTATAGGAATGGGGCCACGAACCCAGTACTTC.